This passage covers 28 T cell receptor beta chains from one sample sequenced in a study of memory CD4+ T cells and cytomegalovirus serostatus. Assay: immunoSEQ multiplex PCR; the TCRdb copy retains only in-frame clones and omits some. The sample comprises some 52,000 clones, about 80% of which are singletons, and 1.1% to 1.5% rests with the top ten. The sort gate was single viable CD3+CD4+CD8-CD45RO+ cells for memory CD4+ T cells. Sample: memory CD4+ T cells from blood. The receptors derive from an adult in good health and CMV-seropositive.

This clone was detected only a few times. CDR3 in DNA: TGCGCCAGCTCAAACGGACTAGTGAGGAATGAGCAGTTCTTC. It encodes CASSNGLVRNEQFF. This rearrangement joins TRBV4-1 to TRBJ2-1, with TRBD2 identical over 7 bases. Trimming removed 8 bases from V and 7 bases from J; junction bases left unmatched: 11. CDR3 length: 14 residues. Germline loops: CDR1 MGHRA, CDR2 YSYEKL.

The V call is TRBV27, the J call TRBJ2-7; D may be TRBD1 (5 bases). CDR1 is MNHEY and CDR2 is SMNVEV in the germline V gene (reference sequence). V was clipped by 5 bases and J by 2 bases, with 13 bases between them. The CDR3 length is 14 residues. CDR3 residues: CASSPDDRPYEQYF. CDR3 coding DNA: TGTGCCAGCAGTCCAGACGACAGACCCTACGAGCAGTACTTC.

The rearrangement uses TRBV6-5 and TRBJ2-1; D perhaps matches TRBD2 (6 bases). V lost 7 bases to trimming and J lost 6 bases, with 19 bases between them. Germline V CDR1 and CDR2: MNHEY, SVGAGI. This CDR3 is 15 amino acids long. The CDR3 bases are TGTGCCAGCACCAAGTTTGTATCTAGCGTCAATGAGCAGTTCTTC. Translation gives CASTKFVSSVNEQFF.

The CDR3 region has the DNA TGTGCCAGCAGCTTAGGGACAGGGTGGGCGAACACTGAAGCTTTCTTT. It is translated as CASSLGTGWANTEAFF. The gene calls are TRBV7-8 and TRBJ1-1; 8 bases match TRBD1. J was trimmed by 1 base and V by 1 base; bases with no gene match: 5. Germline V gene lookup returns CDR1 SGHVS and CDR2 FQNEAQ. The length of the CDR3 is 16 residues.

The CDR3 is CASSQLTGTEAFF. The CDR3, as DNA: TGCGCCAGCAGCCAGCTAACGGGTACTGAAGCTTTCTTT. The J gene is TRBJ1-1, the V gene TRBV4-1; D is uncertain. V was trimmed by 3 bases and J by 5 bases, leaving 10 bases between them. Germline V lookup: CDR1 MGHRA, CDR2 YSYEKL. The CDR3 runs 13 residues.

Only a few counts were recorded for this clone. The V and J genes are TRBV6-1 and TRBJ2-1, with 8 positions matching TRBD2. CDR3 length: 18 amino acids. Germline V CDR1 and CDR2: MNHNS, SASEGT. V lost 1 base, J lost 4 bases, and 12 bases stayed unmatched. This CDR3 reads CASSEVAMRGARYNEQFF. The CDR3 nucleotides are TGTGCCAGCAGTGAAGTTGCGATGCGGGGGGCCCGTTACAATGAGCAGTTCTTC.

The rearrangement joins TRBV9 to TRBJ2-3; TRBD2 aligns across 12 bases. From germline, CDR1 is SGDLS and CDR2 YYNGEE. The CDR3 is 18 residues long. The V and J ends lost 2 bases and 0 bases, in that order; junction bases with no gene match: 7. CDR3 protein: CASSVSTSGGGSTDTQYF. The DNA for the CDR3 is TGTGCCAGCAGCGTTTCGACTAGCGGGGGAGGAAGCACAGATACGCAGTATTTT.

A note on this clone: This sample also contains other DNA sequences that code for the same CDR3. The chain has TRBV19 and TRBJ1-6; D unresolved. Germline V gene data show CDR1 as LNHDA and CDR2 as SQIVND (reference sequence). Trimming removed 1 base at V and 9 bases at J, with 7 bases between. CDR3 length: 13 amino acids. In DNA form, the CDR3 reads TGTGCCAGTAGTATAGGGGCCTTTTCACCCCTCCACTTT. This encodes CASSIGAFSPLHF.

DNA for the CDR3: TGTGCCAGCAGTTTAACTGGGTACAATGAGCAGTTCTTC. As protein: CASSLTGYNEQFF. This chain links TRBV28 with TRBJ2-1, with D uncertain. This CDR3 has 13 residues. Germline V gives CDR1 MDHEN, CDR2 SYDVKM. Trimming shortened V by 2 bases and J by 4 bases, and 6 bases separated the two germline ends. Using reference TRBV28 and TRBJ2-1 for the parts outside the CDR3, the full variable domain is DVKVTQSSRYLVKRTGEKVFLECVQDMDHENMFWYRQDPGLGLRLIYFSYDVKMKEKGDIPEGYSVSREKKERFSLILESASTNQTSMYLCASSLTGYNEQFFGPGTRLTVL.

The chain couples TRBV19 to TRBJ2-7; possible D gene TRBD2, 7 bases. This CDR3 is built from 14 residues. Trimming stripped 9 bases from V and 5 bases from J, with 20 bases between. Germline V gene data show CDR1 as LNHDA and CDR2 as SQIVND (reference sequence). The CDR3 region is CARPRGGGLHEQYF. The CDR3 DNA is TGTGCCAGGCCTAGGGGGGGCGGCCTCCACGAGCAGTACTTC.

This clone appeared a single time. Other DNA sequences in this specimen translate into the identical CDR3. This rearrangement joins TRBV14 to TRBJ1-4; weak D call: TRBD1 (6 bases). The V gene's germline CDR1 is SGHDN and CDR2 FVKESK. The V end was cut by 0 bases, the J end by 8 bases, with 16 bases between. The length of the CDR3 is 16 residues. Written as DNA, the CDR3 is TGTGCCAGCAGCCAAGAATTGGGGGGCCTTGGGGAAAAACTGTTTTTT. Its translation: CASSQELGGLGEKLFF.

The chain employs TRBV6-6 and TRBJ2-5; D is unresolved. V was shortened by 6 bases and J by 5 bases, with 10 bases between the two germline ends. Germline V gene data show CDR1 as MNHNY and CDR2 as SVGAGI (reference sequence). This CDR3 has 12 amino acids. Written as DNA, the CDR3 is TGTGCCAGCAGCCAAGTGGGGGAGACCCAGTACTTC. Protein sequence: CASSQVGETQYF.

The chain has TRBV7-9 and TRBJ2-3; TRBD2 matches at 7 bases. V gave up 1 base and J gave up 5 bases; unmatched junction bases: 15. Germline V gene sequence: CDR1 SEHNR, CDR2 FQNEAQ (reference sequence). The CDR3 contains 18 residues. In nucleotides, the CDR3 is TGTGCCAGCAGCTTAGGCGGCAGCGGGGCCAACCGAGGAGATACGCAGTATTTT. It encodes CASSLGGSGANRGDTQYF.

This clone has a handful of counts. The chain is built from TRBV29-1 and TRBJ2-6; 9 bases map to TRBD1. This CDR3 contains 18 residues. Losses at the gene ends were 6 bases for V and 1 base for J; bases not matched to a gene: 13. The germline V gene has CDR1 SQVTM and CDR2 ANQGSEA. The CDR3 spells CSVKSFGTGKSGANVLTF. The CDR3, as DNA: TGCAGCGTAAAAAGTTTCGGGACAGGGAAATCTGGGGCCAACGTCCTGACTTTC. Based on the CDR3 plus reference TRBV29-1 and TRBJ2-6, the full variable domain is SAVISQKPSRDICQRGTSLTIQCQVDSQVTMMFWYRQQPGQSLTLIATANQGSEATYESGFVIDKFPISRPNLTFSTLTVSNMSPEDSSIYLCSVKSFGTGKSGANVLTFGAGSRLTVL.

The rearrangement links TRBV30 to TRBJ1-4; no reliable D call. Per germline, CDR1 GTSNPN and CDR2 SVGIG (reference sequence). V was shortened by 2 bases and J by 2 bases, with 6 bases between the two germline ends. This CDR3 has 13 residues. The CDR3 here is CAWSWNTNEKLFF. The DNA for the CDR3 is TGTGCCTGGAGTTGGAACACTAATGAAAAACTGTTTTTT.

V usage is TRBV7-2 and J usage is TRBJ2-2; TRBD1 matches at 8 bases. Germline CDR1 reads SGHTA; CDR2 reads FQGNSA. The CDR3 has 15 residues. After removal of 6 bases from V and 6 bases from J, the junction contained 9 bases not matched to a gene. The CDR3: CASRSGGTHSGELFF. The CDR3 nucleotides read TGTGCCAGCAGGTCAGGGGGCACCCATTCCGGGGAGCTGTTTTTT.

The chain is built from TRBV30 and TRBJ1-1; D not resolved. V was cut by 7 bases and J by 1 base, with 7 bases left in between. Germline V gene sequence: CDR1 GTSNPN, CDR2 SVGIG (reference sequence). The CDR3 totals 11 residues. The chain's CDR3 is CASRENTEAFF. CDR3 sequence (DNA): TGTGCCTCCAGAGAGAACACTGAAGCTTTCTTT.

The rearrangement links TRBV19 to TRBJ1-5; 7 bases are shared with TRBD1. V lost 11 bases to trimming and J lost 5 bases; unmatched junction nucleotides: 12. Germline V gene lookup returns CDR1 LNHDA and CDR2 SQIVND (reference sequence). The CDR3 contains 14 residues. The CDR3 DNA reads TGTGCCTCAACCAGGGGGGATTGGGATCAGCCCCAGCATTTT. This sequence encodes CASTRGDWDQPQHF.

This CDR3 reads CASSWGGRSNTGELFF. CDR3 DNA: TGCGCCAGCAGCTGGGGGGGGCGGTCGAACACCGGGGAGCTGTTTTTT. This rearrangement joins TRBV5-1 to TRBJ2-2, with D maybe TRBD2 (7 bases). Germline V gives CDR1 SGHRS, CDR2 YFSETQ. The length of the CDR3 is 16 residues. V lost 3 bases, J lost 0 bases, and 12 bases lay in between.

The gene calls are TRBV6-1 and TRBJ2-7; D ambiguous. Trimming shortened V by 8 bases and J by 4 bases, and 12 bases separated the two germline ends. This CDR3 has 12 residues. Germline V gives CDR1 MNHNS, CDR2 SASEGT. The CDR3 sequence: CASAGLKYEQYF. The CDR3, as DNA: TGTGCCAGCGCAGGTCTTAAGTACGAGCAGTACTTC.

This chain uses TRBV4-1 with TRBJ1-1; D ambiguous. The V gene's germline CDR1 is MGHRA and CDR2 YSYEKL. The CDR3 sequence is 15 residues long. V lost 4 bases to trimming and J lost 2 bases, with 14 bases between them. CDR3 DNA sequence: TGCGCCAGCAGCCGCCCTGGAGGTTACAACACTGAAGCTTTCTTT. It yields the protein CASSRPGGYNTEAFF.

This chain links TRBV10-2 with TRBJ1-5; D is perhaps TRBD1 (6 bases). CDR1 and CDR2 (germline): WSHSY, SAAADI. The V end was cut by 5 bases, the J end by 7 bases, with 12 bases between. The CDR3 totals 13 residues. The CDR3 bases are TGCGCCAGCAGTCAACAGGGTGGGCAGCCCCAGCATTTT. It encodes CASSQQGGQPQHF.

This clone turned up a few times. The genes are TRBV7-9 and TRBJ1-2; 12 nucleotides align to TRBD1. The CDR3 totals 15 residues. Germline V CDR1 and CDR2: SEHNR, FQNEAQ (reference sequence). The ends lost 1 base at V and 6 bases at J; junction bases unmatched: 3. CDR3 residues: CASSLGDRGPDGYTF. The CDR3 DNA follows: TGTGCCAGCAGCTTAGGGGACAGGGGGCCGGATGGCTACACCTTC.

V usage is TRBV5-6 and J usage is TRBJ1-4; 8 nucleotides align to TRBD1. The junction had 4 bases not matched to a gene; V was cut back by 0 bases and J by 3 bases. The germline CDR1 and CDR2 sequences are SGHDT and YYEEEE. This CDR3 comprises 16 residues. The CDR3 sequence is CASSLAATGANEKLFF. The CDR3 DNA sequence: TGTGCCAGCAGCTTGGCGGCGACAGGGGCTAATGAAAAACTGTTTTTT.

The genes are TRBV10-1 and TRBJ2-3; possible D gene TRBD2, 6 bases. Germline-derived CDR1 and CDR2 are WNHNN and SYGVQD (reference sequence). Trimming shortened V by 3 bases and J by 1 base, and 8 bases separated the two germline ends. CDR3 length: 14 amino acids. The CDR3 DNA follows: TGCGCCAGCAGTGACTCGGGGGGCACAGATACGCAGTATTTT. Protein: CASSDSGGTDTQYF.

The rearrangement joins TRBV7-2 to TRBJ2-5; no definite D call. The CDR3 has 14 amino acids. The V end lost 2 bases, the J end lost 4 bases, and 11 bases lay between the germline ends. Per the germline V gene, CDR1 is SGHTA and CDR2 is FQGNSA. The CDR3 bases are TGTGCCAGCAGCTTATCTGGTCTCGGAGAGACCCAGTACTTC. Translating it yields CASSLSGLGETQYF.

The J gene is TRBJ2-2, the V gene TRBV5-1; no definite D call. The CDR3 runs 15 residues. Trimming took 5 bases from V and 1 from J, leaving 12 bases between them. Germline V gene data show CDR1 as SGHRS and CDR2 as YFSETQ. The CDR3 region has the DNA TGCGCCAGCAGGGTATCGTTCTTGAACACCGGGGAGCTGTTTTTT. Translation gives CASRVSFLNTGELFF.

The chain combines TRBV6-6 with TRBJ1-5, with 10 bases that match TRBD1. J was trimmed by 6 bases and V by 6 bases; bases with no gene match: 11. This CDR3 comprises 16 residues. Germline CDR1 reads MNHNY; CDR2 reads SVGAGI (reference sequence). The CDR3 loop is CASSPRTGGAGQPQHF. In DNA form, the CDR3 reads TGTGCCAGCAGCCCTCGGACAGGGGGAGCGGGTCAGCCCCAGCATTTT.